The text below deals with one TCR beta chain. Seattle's enrolled individuals joined amid active infection and were then monitored longitudinally. CDR1 and CDR2 (germline): MNHEY, SVGEGT. V was pared by 0 bases and J by 2 bases, with 11 bases between. The CDR3 has 15 amino acids. The data belong to a study of blood T cell repertoires in COVID-19. Turning to the study itself: Samples taken during acute and convalescent COVID-19 were collected in the United States, Italy and Spain. T cells, B-cell-depleted T cells, or PBMCs provided the cDNA or gDNA that served as material.

Original analysis: Nucleated cell number was recorded as an estimate derived from reference gene primer amplification. Profiling relied on immunoSEQ multiplex PCR, and the TCRdb table lists in-frame clones only, not all of them. V, J and clone size were drawn from that table, and D and trimming were deduced from the DNA. The profile shows around 310,000 clones, around 90% of them singletons. The V and J genes are TRBV6-2 or TRBV6-3 and TRBJ2-7; D uncertain. The specimen sequenced was peripheral blood. This TCR derives from a woman between 40 and 50 years old with COVID-19, enrolled during active disease. Here the CDR3 DNA reads TGTGCCAGCAGTTACTCGAAATCGCCTACCTACGAGCAGTACTTC. This gives the protein CASSYSKSPTYEQYF.